Shown below are 19 T cell receptor beta chains from a single sample sequenced in a study of blood T cell repertoires in COVID-19. Clones were read by immunoSEQ multiplex PCR, and TCRdb kept only the in-frame ones, dropping some. The sample yields 70,000 or so clones, 88% seen once. Sample: peripheral blood. All receptors come from a human donor in a cohort sampled during active COVID-19.

The chain is built from TRBV19 and TRBJ2-3, with D possibly being TRBD2 (5 bases). Trimming stripped 6 bases from V and 2 bases from J, with 15 bases between. The CDR3 is made up of 15 amino acids. Germline values: CDR1 LNHDA, CDR2 SQIVND (reference sequence). The CDR3 nucleotides read TGTGCCAGTAGCTCTGCGAGAGGGCACACAGATACGCAGTATTTT. This translates into CASSSARGHTDTQYF.

The V call is TRBV5-1, the J call TRBJ2-4, with D possibly matching TRBD2 (5 bases). Trimming removed 0 bases from V and 6 bases from J, with 13 bases in between. The germline V gene encodes CDR1 SGHRS and CDR2 YFSETQ. The CDR3 extends over 15 amino acids. The CDR3 reads CASSLELGSGNIQYF. Here the CDR3 DNA reads TGCGCCAGCAGCTTGGAACTAGGGTCGGGAAACATTCAGTACTTC.

This rearrangement joins TRBV19 to TRBJ2-1; D possibly corresponds to TRBD2 (6 bases). Trimming removed 7 bases from V and 3 bases from J, with 10 bases in between. CDR1 LNHDA and CDR2 SQIVND come from the germline V gene (reference sequence). The CDR3 is made up of 13 amino acids. DNA for the CDR3: TGTGCCAGTACCGGGAGAGTCTACAATGAGCAGTTCTTC. Translation: CASTGRVYNEQFF.

This clone turned up a few times. This rearrangement joins TRBV11-2 to TRBJ2-7; TRBD2 agrees at 12 bases. Germline CDR1 SGHAT, CDR2 FQNNGV. The trim removed 5 bases at V and 3 bases at J, leaving 8 bases unmatched. There are 16 residues in the CDR3. The CDR3 loop reads CASSPKTSGSVYEQYF. In DNA form, the CDR3 reads TGTGCCAGCAGCCCAAAGACTAGCGGGAGTGTCTACGAGCAGTACTTC.

The genes are TRBV15 and TRBJ1-1, with a tentative D call TRBD1 (5 bases). With 4 bases removed from V and 5 bases from J, the gap between germline ends came to 8 bases. The germline V gene has CDR1 LNHNV and CDR2 YYDKDF (reference sequence). The CDR3 is 12 residues long. The CDR3 DNA follows: TGTGCCACCAGCAAGCAGGGAACTGAAGCTTTCTTT. It specifies CATSKQGTEAFF.

The chain carries TRBV5-1 and TRBJ2-5; tentatively, D is TRBD1 (6 bases). Per germline, CDR1 SGHRS and CDR2 YFSETQ. Trimming took off 7 bases at V and 5 bases at J, with 18 bases between the two ends. The CDR3 loop spans 14 amino acids. The CDR3 DNA follows: TGCGCCAGCGATGCTCAGGGGCAGGGGGAGACCCAGTACTTC. Its translation: CASDAQGQGETQYF.

This clone has only a few counts. The chain joins TRBV6-5 to TRBJ1-6, with 8 bases fitting TRBD1. Germline trimming cut 4 bases from V and 7 bases from J; bases unmatched to any gene: 6. CDR3 length: 15 amino acids. CDR1 is MNHEY, CDR2 SVGAGI, per germline. For the CDR3, the DNA is TGTGCCAGCAGTTCGGACAGGGTGGGGAATTCACCCCTCCACTTT. Translating gives CASSSDRVGNSPLHF.

The chain is built from TRBV5-1 and TRBJ2-3, with D perhaps TRBD2 (6 bases). Looked up from germline, CDR1 is SGHRS and CDR2 is YFSETQ. V was cut by 4 bases and J by 4 bases, with 13 bases left in between. This CDR3 has 14 residues. Here the CDR3 reads CASSMAGSADTQYF. CDR3 nucleotide sequence: TGCGCCAGCAGCATGGCGGGAAGTGCAGATACGCAGTATTTT.

The chain carries TRBV10-3 and TRBJ2-2; D is unclear. This CDR3 spans 14 amino acids. The ends were cut back, 3 bases at V and 1 base at J, with 6 bases in the middle. In germline, CDR1 is ENHRY, CDR2 SYGVKD. CDR3 bases: TGTGCCATCAGTGAACCAGGGAACACCGGGGAGCTGTTTTTT. It codes for CAISEPGNTGELFF.

This chain joins TRBV7-9 and TRBJ2-1, with TRBD1 matching over 7 bases. Germline CDR1 SEHNR, CDR2 FQNEAQ (reference sequence). The V and J ends lost 5 bases and 6 bases, in that order; junction bases with no gene match: 1. This CDR3 has 12 residues. The CDR3 here is CASSRDSNEQFF. CDR3 coding DNA: TGTGCCAGCAGCCGGGACAGCAATGAGCAGTTCTTC.

The genes are TRBV2 and TRBJ2-5; 13 nucleotides match TRBD2. The CDR3 covers 15 residues. Germline V gene sequence: CDR1 SNHLY, CDR2 FYNNEI. V shed 6 bases, J shed 5 bases, and the junction held 6 bases outside the gene matches. CDR3 bases: TGTGCCAGCAGCGCACTAGCGGGAGGGAGGGAGACCCAGTACTTC. It codes for CASSALAGGRETQYF.

This sequence joins TRBV5-1 and TRBJ2-1; D unclear. Germline CDR1 and CDR2: SGHRS and YFSETQ. V gave up 0 bases and J gave up 6 bases, with 13 bases separating them. This CDR3 is 15 amino acids long. CDR3: CASSLGLLEVNEQFF. CDR3 DNA: TGCGCCAGCAGCTTGGGACTGTTGGAAGTCAATGAGCAGTTCTTC.

This clone was recorded once. This sequence joins TRBV12-5 and TRBJ1-1; tentatively, D is TRBD1 (6 bases). This CDR3 is built from 12 residues. Germline V lookup: CDR1 LGHNT, CDR2 FRNRAP. The V and J ends lost 6 bases and 4 bases respectively, with 9 bases between them. The CDR3 coding sequence is TGTGCTAGTGGGTGGGACACCACTGAAGCTTTCTTT. This encodes CASGWDTTEAFF.

The rearrangement joins TRBV19 to TRBJ1-2, with 7 bases matching TRBD1. The CDR3 totals 14 residues. The germline CDR1 and CDR2 sequences are LNHDA and SQIVND (reference sequence). The J segment lost 7 bases and the V segment lost 0 bases, leaving 5 bases of the junction unmatched. The CDR3: CASSIDEGAAGYTF. DNA of the CDR3: TGTGCCAGTAGTATAGATGAGGGGGCAGCTGGCTACACCTTC.

The chain carries TRBV6-6 and TRBJ1-1; D is perhaps TRBD1 (6 bases). Germline V gives CDR1 MNHNY, CDR2 SVGAGI (reference sequence). The CDR3 has 14 residues. V was shortened by 6 bases and J by 3 bases, with 14 bases between the two germline ends. The chain's CDR3 is CASSFQGFDTEAFF. CDR3 DNA: TGTGCCAGCAGCTTCCAGGGGTTCGACACTGAAGCTTTCTTT.

This sequence joins TRBV11-3 and TRBJ2-1; 8 bases are a match to TRBD2. This CDR3 has 15 amino acids. In germline, CDR1 is SGHNT, CDR2 YENEEA. J gave up 8 bases and V 8 bases, and 14 bases lay outside the gene matches. The CDR3, as DNA: TGTGCCAGCGCGGGGCTAGCGGGCCCCCTCGATGAGCAGTTCTTC. Translation: CASAGLAGPLDEQFF.

This clone came up once. The chain carries TRBV10-3 and TRBJ2-3; TRBD2 aligns across 9 bases. Germline trimming cut 3 bases from V and 6 bases from J; bases unmatched to any gene: 13. The CDR3 is 17 amino acids. Germline V lookup: CDR1 ENHRY, CDR2 SYGVKD. CDR3 in DNA: TGTGCCATCAGTGAAACGGCGTGGGTAGCGGGAGTTGATACGCAGTATTTT. This sequence encodes CAISETAWVAGVDTQYF.

The chain recombines TRBV29-1 with TRBJ2-7, with TRBD2 matching over 13 bases. Germline CDR1 SQVTM, CDR2 ANQGSEA. V shed 5 bases and J 5 bases; nucleotides not matched to a gene: 6. This CDR3 has 14 amino acids. CDR3 nucleotides: TGCAGCGTTACGGGGACTAGCGGGATCAACGAGCAGTACTTC. This translates into CSVTGTSGINEQYF.

The CDR3 DNA sequence: TGTGCCACCAAGCAGGGGGCACGAACTGAAGCTTTCTTT. It specifies CATKQGARTEAFF. The V and J genes are TRBV24-1 and TRBJ1-1; 8 nucleotides match TRBD1. CDR1 and CDR2 (germline): KGHDR, SFDVKD. The CDR3 is 13 residues long. V lost 8 bases, J lost 5 bases, and 6 bases stayed unmatched.